This entry features one T cell receptor (beta chain) sequence. Its antigen is as yet unknown. The sample is drawn from a study of CD8 T cells in Susac syndrome. While serving as controls, healthy donors were matched for age and sex. Negative magnetic isolation gave CD8+ and CD4+ cells; FACS enriched CD8+ TEMRA. General study findings and limits: Acknowledgment was made by the study that its TCR sequencing and HLA analysis involved a relatively small number of individuals.

With random hexamers, roughly 0.45 to 1 ug RNA was reverse transcribed. Amplification of TCR beta CDR3 was carried out by immunoSEQ multiplex PCR, which covered 54 Vbeta and 13 Jbeta segments. TCRdb processed the immunoSEQ multiplex PCR reads anew with MiXCR; each CDR3 protein has one entry. The data contain about 190,000 distinct CDR3 sequences, 90% to 95% of them singletons. Looked up from germline, CDR1 is MNHNY and CDR2 is SVGAGI (reference sequence). CDR3 length: 14 amino acids. The V and J ends lost 2 bases and 6 bases respectively, with 8 bases between them. Sequencing was performed on CD4+ T cells from PBMCs. V and J are TRBV6-6 and TRBJ1-6; D is possibly TRBD1 (5 bases). The origin of this receptor is a human donor in good health. This CDR3 reads CASSYPDSNSPLHF. The CDR3 coding sequence is TGTGCCAGCAGTTACCCTGACAGTAATTCACCCCTCCACTTT.